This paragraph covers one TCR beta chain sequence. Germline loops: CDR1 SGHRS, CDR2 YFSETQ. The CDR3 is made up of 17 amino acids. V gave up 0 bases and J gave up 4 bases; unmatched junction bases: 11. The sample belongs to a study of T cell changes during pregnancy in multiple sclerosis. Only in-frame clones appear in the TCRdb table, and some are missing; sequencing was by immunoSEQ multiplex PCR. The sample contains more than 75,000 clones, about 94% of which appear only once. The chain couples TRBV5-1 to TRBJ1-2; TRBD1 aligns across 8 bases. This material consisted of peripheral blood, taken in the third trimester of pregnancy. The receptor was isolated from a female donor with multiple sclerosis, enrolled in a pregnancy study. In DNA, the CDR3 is TGCGCCAGCAGCTTGGAGTTGGGGACAGGAGGTAGCTATGGCTACACCTTC. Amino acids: CASSLELGTGGSYGYTF.